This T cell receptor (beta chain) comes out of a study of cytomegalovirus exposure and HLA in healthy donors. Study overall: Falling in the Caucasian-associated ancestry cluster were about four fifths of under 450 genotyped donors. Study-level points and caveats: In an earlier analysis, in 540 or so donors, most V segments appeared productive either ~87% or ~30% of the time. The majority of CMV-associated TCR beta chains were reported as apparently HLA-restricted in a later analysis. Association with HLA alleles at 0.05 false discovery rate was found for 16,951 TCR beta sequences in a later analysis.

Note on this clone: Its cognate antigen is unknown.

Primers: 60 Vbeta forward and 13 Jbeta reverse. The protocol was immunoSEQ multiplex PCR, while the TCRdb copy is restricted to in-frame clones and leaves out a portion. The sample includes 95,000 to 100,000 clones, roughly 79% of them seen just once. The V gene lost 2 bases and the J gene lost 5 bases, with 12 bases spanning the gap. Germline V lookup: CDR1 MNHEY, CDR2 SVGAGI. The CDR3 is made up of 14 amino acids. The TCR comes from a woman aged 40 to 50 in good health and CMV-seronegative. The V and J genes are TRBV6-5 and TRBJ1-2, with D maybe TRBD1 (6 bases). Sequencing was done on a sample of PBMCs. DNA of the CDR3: TGTGCCAGCAGTTACGGTGGTCAGGGGTATGGCTACACCTTC. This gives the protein CASSYGGQGYGYTF.